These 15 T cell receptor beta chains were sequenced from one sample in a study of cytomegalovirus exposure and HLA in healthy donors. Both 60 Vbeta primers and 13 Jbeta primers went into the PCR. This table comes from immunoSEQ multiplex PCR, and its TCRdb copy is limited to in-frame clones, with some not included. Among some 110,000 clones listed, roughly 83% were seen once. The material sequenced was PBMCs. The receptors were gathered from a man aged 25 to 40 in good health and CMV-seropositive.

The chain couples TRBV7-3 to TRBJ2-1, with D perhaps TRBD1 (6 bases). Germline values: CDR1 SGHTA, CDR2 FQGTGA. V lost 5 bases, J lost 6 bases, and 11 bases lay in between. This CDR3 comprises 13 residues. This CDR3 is CASSAAGANEQFF. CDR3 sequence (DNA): TGTGCCAGCAGCGCAGCAGGGGCCAATGAGCAGTTCTTC.

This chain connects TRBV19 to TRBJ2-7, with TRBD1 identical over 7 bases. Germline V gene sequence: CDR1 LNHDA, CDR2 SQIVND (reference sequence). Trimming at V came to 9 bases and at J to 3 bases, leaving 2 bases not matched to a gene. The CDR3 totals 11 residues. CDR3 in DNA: TGTGCCAGCTGGGACAGCTACGAGCAGTACTTC. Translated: CASWDSYEQYF. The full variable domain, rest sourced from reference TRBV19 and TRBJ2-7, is DGGITQSPKYLFRKEGQNVTLSCEQNLNHDAMYWYRQDPGQGLRLIYYSQIVNDFQKGDIAEGYSVSREKKESFPLTVTSAQKNPTAFYLCASWDSYEQYFGPGTRLTVT.

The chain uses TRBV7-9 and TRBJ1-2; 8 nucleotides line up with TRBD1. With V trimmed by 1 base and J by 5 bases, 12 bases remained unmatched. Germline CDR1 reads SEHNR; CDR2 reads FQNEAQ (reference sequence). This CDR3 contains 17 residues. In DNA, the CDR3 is TGTGCCAGCAGCTTAGGCGCAGGTTCAGGGGGCGGATATGGCTACACCTTC. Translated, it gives CASSLGAGSGGGYGYTF.

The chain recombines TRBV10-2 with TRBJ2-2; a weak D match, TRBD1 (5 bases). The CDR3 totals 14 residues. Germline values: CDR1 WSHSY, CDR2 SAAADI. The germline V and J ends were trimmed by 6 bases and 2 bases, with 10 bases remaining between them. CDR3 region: CASRAGPNTGELFF. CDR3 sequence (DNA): TGCGCCAGCAGGGCAGGGCCCAACACCGGGGAGCTGTTTTTT.

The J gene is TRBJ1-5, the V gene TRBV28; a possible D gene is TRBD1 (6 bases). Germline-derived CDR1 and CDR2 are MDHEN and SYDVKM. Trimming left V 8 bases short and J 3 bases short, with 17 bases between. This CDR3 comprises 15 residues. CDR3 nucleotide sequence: TGTGCCAGCTTCTCCGGGGGGCAGAACAATCAGCCCCAGCATTTT. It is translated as CASFSGGQNNQPQHF.

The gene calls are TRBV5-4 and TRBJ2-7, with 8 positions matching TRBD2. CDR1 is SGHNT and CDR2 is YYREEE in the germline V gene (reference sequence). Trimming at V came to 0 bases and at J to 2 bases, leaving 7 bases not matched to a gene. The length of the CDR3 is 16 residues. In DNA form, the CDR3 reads TGTGCCAGCAGCTTGGCCGGGGGGGGGCGCCCCTACGAGCAGTACTTC. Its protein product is CASSLAGGGRPYEQYF.

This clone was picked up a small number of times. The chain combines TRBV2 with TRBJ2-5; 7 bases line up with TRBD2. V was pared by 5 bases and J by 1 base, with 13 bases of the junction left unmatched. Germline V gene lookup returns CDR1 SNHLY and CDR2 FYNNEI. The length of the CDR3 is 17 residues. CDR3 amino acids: CASSLPPGGAPQETQYF. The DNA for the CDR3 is TGTGCCAGCAGTCTTCCCCCGGGAGGAGCGCCCCAAGAGACCCAGTACTTC. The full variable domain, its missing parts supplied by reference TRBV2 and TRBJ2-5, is EPEVTQTPSHQVTQMGQEVILRCVPISNHLYFYWYRQILGQKVEFLVSFYNNEISEKSEIFDDQFSVERPDGSNFTLKIRSTKLEDSAMYFCASSLPPGGAPQETQYFGPGTRLLVL.

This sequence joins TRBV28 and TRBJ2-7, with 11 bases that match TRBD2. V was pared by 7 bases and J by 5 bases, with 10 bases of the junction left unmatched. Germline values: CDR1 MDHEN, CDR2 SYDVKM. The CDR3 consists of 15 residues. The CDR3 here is CASTTLAGGRNEQYF. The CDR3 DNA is TGTGCCAGCACCACTCTAGCGGGAGGAAGGAACGAGCAGTACTTC. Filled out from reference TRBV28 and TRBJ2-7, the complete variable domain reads DVKVTQSSRYLVKRTGEKVFLECVQDMDHENMFWYRQDPGLGLRLIYFSYDVKMKEKGDIPEGYSVSREKKERFSLILESASTNQTSMYLCASTTLAGGRNEQYFGPGTRLTVT.

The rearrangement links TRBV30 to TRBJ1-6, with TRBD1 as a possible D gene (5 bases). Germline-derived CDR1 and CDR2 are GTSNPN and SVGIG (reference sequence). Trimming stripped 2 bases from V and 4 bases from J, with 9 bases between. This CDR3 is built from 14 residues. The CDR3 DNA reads TGTGCCTGGAGTCCAGGGACTTATAATTCACCCCTCCACTTT. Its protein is CAWSPGTYNSPLHF. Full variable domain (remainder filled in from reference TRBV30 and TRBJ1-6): SQTIHQWPATLVQPVGSPLSLECTVEGTSNPNLYWYRQAAGRGLQLLFYSVGIGQISSEVPQNLSASRPQDRQFILSSKKLLLSDSGFYLCAWSPGTYNSPLHFGNGTRLTVT.

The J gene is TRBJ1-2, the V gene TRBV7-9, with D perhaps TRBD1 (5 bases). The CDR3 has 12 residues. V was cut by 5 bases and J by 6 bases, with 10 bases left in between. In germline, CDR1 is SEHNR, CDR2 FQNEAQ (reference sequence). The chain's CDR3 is CASSEGLNGYTF. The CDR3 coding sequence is TGTGCCAGCAGCGAGGGACTTAATGGCTACACCTTC.

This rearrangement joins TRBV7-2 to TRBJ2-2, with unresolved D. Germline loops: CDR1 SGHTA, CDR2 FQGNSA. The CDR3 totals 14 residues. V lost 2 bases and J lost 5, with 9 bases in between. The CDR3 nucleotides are TGTGCCAGCAGCTTAATTATGGAGACCGGGGAGCTGTTTTTT. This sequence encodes CASSLIMETGELFF.

CDR3 in amino acids: CSVALAGWVDTQYF. The CDR3 coding sequence is TGCAGCGTTGCGCTAGCGGGATGGGTAGATACGCAGTATTTT. The chain links TRBV29-1 to TRBJ2-3, with 9 bases lining up with TRBD2. The V gene end was trimmed by 4 bases and the J gene end by 5 bases; junction bases not matched to a gene: 7. The CDR3 extends over 14 amino acids. Looked up from germline, CDR1 is SQVTM and CDR2 is ANQGSEA.

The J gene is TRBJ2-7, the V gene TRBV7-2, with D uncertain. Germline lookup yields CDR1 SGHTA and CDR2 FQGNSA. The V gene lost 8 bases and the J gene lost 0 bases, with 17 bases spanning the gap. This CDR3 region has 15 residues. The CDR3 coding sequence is TGTGCCAGCGGAAACCGGGTTGAGACCTCCTACGAGCAGTACTTC. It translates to CASGNRVETSYEQYF.

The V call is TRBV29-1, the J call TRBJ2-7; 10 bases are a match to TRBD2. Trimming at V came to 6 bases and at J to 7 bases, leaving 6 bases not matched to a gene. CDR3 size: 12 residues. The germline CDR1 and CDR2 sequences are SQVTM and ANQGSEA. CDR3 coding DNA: TGCAGCGTGGCGCTAGCGGGGGAAGAGCAGTACTTC. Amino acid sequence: CSVALAGEEQYF.

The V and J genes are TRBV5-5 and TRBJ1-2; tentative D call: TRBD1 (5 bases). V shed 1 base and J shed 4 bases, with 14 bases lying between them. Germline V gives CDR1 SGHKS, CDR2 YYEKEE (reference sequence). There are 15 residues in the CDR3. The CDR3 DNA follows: TGTGCCAGCAGCTTGCTTGATGGCAGGGCCTATGGCTACACCTTC. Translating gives CASSLLDGRAYGYTF.